These 28 T cell receptor beta chains share one sample of origin, sequenced in a study of CD8 T cells in Susac syndrome. With random hexamers, reverse transcription was performed on roughly 0.5 to 1 ug of RNA. Using its own MiXCR run on the immunoSEQ multiplex PCR reads, TCRdb lists one record per CDR3 protein. The table has 75,000 to 80,000 distinct CDR3 sequences, roughly 94% seen once. Sequencing used CD8+ T cells from PBMCs. These receptors were collected from a human donor with Susac syndrome.

J is TRBJ1-5 and V is TRBV3-1; TRBD1 matches 12 bases. This CDR3 is built from 16 residues. J lost 4 bases, V lost 2 bases, and 3 bases had no gene match. Germline V gene sequence: CDR1 LGHDT, CDR2 YNNKEL (reference sequence). This CDR3 is CASSQRDRGRNQPQHF. DNA of the CDR3: TGTGCCAGCAGCCAAAGGGACAGGGGGCGGAATCAGCCCCAGCATTTT. The full variable domain, completed using reference TRBV3-1 and TRBJ1-5, is DTAVSQTPKYLVTQMGNDKSIKCEQNLGHDTMYWYKQDSKKFLKIMFSYNNKELIINETVPNRFSPKSPDKAHLNLHINSLELGDSAVYFCASSQRDRGRNQPQHFGDGTRLSIL.

This rearrangement joins TRBV23-1 to TRBJ2-6; D is possibly TRBD1 (6 bases). TRBV23-1 is known as an ORF, though its function is uncertain. The CDR3 consists of 15 residues. V was trimmed by 4 bases and J by 4 bases, leaving 11 bases between them. The DNA of the CDR3 is TGCGCCAGCAGTCCTACAGGGAAAGGGGCCAACGTCCTGACTTTC. This gives the protein CASSPTGKGANVLTF.

The CDR3 spells CSARGLAGGDNEQFF. The CDR3 coding sequence is TGCAGTGCTAGAGGACTAGCGGGGGGTGACAATGAGCAGTTCTTC. The chain recombines TRBV20-1 with TRBJ2-1; 13 bases are shared with TRBD2. V lost 1 base to trimming and J lost 5 bases; unmatched junction nucleotides: 2. The CDR3 is 15 amino acids. Germline V gene data show CDR1 as DFQATT and CDR2 as SNEGSKA (reference sequence).

DNA of the CDR3: TGTGCCTGGGGCCCAAGCGGGGCACTCACAGATACGCAGTATTTT. As protein: CAWGPSGALTDTQYF. The V gene is TRBV30, the J gene TRBJ2-3; 7 bases line up with TRBD2. Per germline, CDR1 GTSNPN and CDR2 SVGIG (reference sequence). After removal of 5 bases from V and 2 bases from J, the junction contained 10 bases not matched to a gene. This CDR3 has 15 amino acids.

This chain joins TRBV9 and TRBJ2-3; D unclear. V was shortened by 4 bases and J by 6 bases, with 12 bases between the two germline ends. Germline V gives CDR1 SGDLS, CDR2 YYNGEE. The CDR3 has 13 amino acids. CDR3 region: CASSPADWDTQYF. CDR3 DNA: TGTGCCAGCAGCCCGGCCGATTGGGATACGCAGTATTTT. The full variable domain, in which reference TRBV9 and TRBJ2-3 provide the parts outside the CDR3, is DSGVTQTPKHLITATGQRVTLRCSPRSGDLSVYWYQQSLDQGLQFLIQYYNGEERAKGNILERFSAQQFPDLHSELNLSSLELGDSALYFCASSPADWDTQYFGPGTRLTVL.

This sequence joins TRBV20-1 and TRBJ2-7; maybe TRBD1 (5 bases). V dropped 0 bases and J dropped 0 bases, with 12 bases sitting between them. This CDR3 contains 15 residues. CDR1 and CDR2 from the germline V gene are DFQATT and SNEGSKA (reference sequence). The CDR3 nucleotides are TGCAGTGCTAGAGATCGGATGGGGCCCTCCTACGAGCAGTACTTC. Its protein is CSARDRMGPSYEQYF.

The V call is TRBV6-2 or TRBV6-3, the J call TRBJ2-5; D is perhaps TRBD2 (5 bases). Germline V lookup: CDR1 MNHEY, CDR2 SVGEGT. V gave up 7 bases and J gave up 5 bases, with 23 bases separating them. The CDR3 spans 16 residues. The CDR3: CASKTARGSAVETQYF. In nucleotides, the CDR3 is TGTGCCAGCAAAACCGCACGGGGTTCAGCCGTGGAGACCCAGTACTTC.

The chain recombines TRBV7-9 with TRBJ1-1; D possibly corresponds to TRBD1 (6 bases). Germline V gene sequence: CDR1 SEHNR, CDR2 FQNEAQ (reference sequence). The CDR3 covers 12 residues. V was trimmed by 7 bases and J by 7 bases, leaving 13 bases between them. The CDR3 here is CASTLGGGEAFF. CDR3 in DNA: TGTGCCAGCACCCTTGGAGGGGGTGAAGCTTTCTTT.

The genes are TRBV27 and TRBJ2-7; 9 nucleotides line up with TRBD1. J was trimmed by 4 bases and V by 5 bases; bases with no gene match: 9. This CDR3 contains 15 residues. Germline V gene data show CDR1 as MNHEY and CDR2 as SMNVEV (reference sequence). The CDR3 sequence is CASSRTTGGGYEQYF. The CDR3 DNA follows: TGTGCCAGCAGTAGAACGACAGGGGGAGGTTACGAGCAGTACTTC.

The chain links TRBV19 to TRBJ1-4; no clear D. V was cut by 6 bases and J by 12 bases, with 20 bases left in between. Germline V gives CDR1 LNHDA, CDR2 SQIVND (reference sequence). The CDR3 has 14 amino acids. CDR3 residues: CASSRASPLGELFF. The CDR3 bases are TGTGCCAGTAGCCGTGCAAGTCCCCTTGGGGAACTGTTTTTT.

The chain carries TRBV6-1 and TRBJ2-3; 7 bases agree with TRBD2. Germline CDR1 reads MNHNS; CDR2 reads SASEGT. J gave up 0 bases and V 1 base, and 7 bases lay outside the gene matches. CDR3 length: 17 residues. The CDR3 spells CASSEGYERDSTDTQYF. The CDR3 nucleotides are TGTGCCAGCAGTGAAGGGTATGAGCGGGATAGCACAGATACGCAGTATTTT.

This clonotype ranks as medium-sized. This rearrangement joins TRBV9 to TRBJ2-2; D not certain. Germline-derived CDR1 and CDR2 are SGDLS and YYNGEE. The CDR3 totals 11 residues. Between the trimmed V and J ends, which lost 4 bases and 5 bases, there was a span of 3 bases. CDR3 residues: CASSLTGELFF. CDR3 nucleotides: TGTGCCAGCAGCTTAACCGGGGAGCTGTTTTTT.

The chain recombines TRBV10-3 with TRBJ2-7; D is possibly TRBD1 or TRBD2 (5 bases each). The V gene lost 2 bases and the J gene lost 6 bases, with 14 bases spanning the gap. Germline V gene sequence: CDR1 ENHRY, CDR2 SYGVKD. The CDR3 is 14 residues long. In DNA, the CDR3 is TGTGCCATCAGTGAGCCGGGGAAGGGGTCCGAGCAGTACTTC. Translating it yields CAISEPGKGSEQYF.

The chain employs TRBV12-3 or TRBV12-4 and TRBJ2-1; D possibly uses TRBD1 or TRBD2 (7 bases each). The CDR3 has 12 amino acids. Trimming took off 3 bases at V and 9 bases at J, with 9 bases between the two ends. The CDR3 region has the DNA TGTGCCAGCAGTTTCAGGGGGGGTGAGCAGTTCTTC. This encodes CASSFRGGEQFF.

This sequence joins TRBV7-2 and TRBJ2-2; perhaps TRBD1 as D (6 bases). The V gene's germline CDR1 is SGHTA and CDR2 FQGNSA. The CDR3 has 15 amino acids. The V end was cut by 3 bases, the J end by 0 bases, with 8 bases between. The CDR3 spells CASSLTGSNTGELFF. The CDR3 region has the DNA TGTGCCAGCAGCTTGACAGGTTCGAACACCGGGGAGCTGTTTTTT.

As DNA, the CDR3 is TGCAGCGTTGAGACGGAGAGCTCTGGGGCCAACGTCCTGACTTTC. Amino acids: CSVETESSGANVLTF. This chain joins TRBV29-1 and TRBJ2-6; no clear D gene. Trimming left V 3 bases short and J 0 bases short, with 9 bases between. Germline V gene sequence: CDR1 SQVTM, CDR2 ANQGSEA. The CDR3 totals 15 residues.

The chain links TRBV20-1 to TRBJ2-7, with D tentatively TRBD1 or TRBD2 (6 bases each). Trimming cost V 0 bases and J 4 bases, with 13 bases left between them. The CDR3 is 14 amino acids. CDR1 is DFQATT, CDR2 SNEGSKA, per germline (reference sequence). CDR3 DNA sequence: TGCAGTGCTAGAGATCGGAAGGGGGGTTACGAGCAGTACTTC. It is translated as CSARDRKGGYEQYF.

The J gene is TRBJ2-5, the V gene TRBV7-9; TRBD1 is a possible D gene (5 bases). This CDR3 has 17 amino acids. Trimming stripped 5 bases from V and 0 bases from J, with 19 bases between. The germline V gene has CDR1 SEHNR and CDR2 FQNEAQ (reference sequence). The CDR3 is CASSPGRFDGNQETQYF. The DNA of the CDR3 is TGTGCCAGCAGCCCAGGGCGTTTCGACGGAAACCAAGAGACCCAGTACTTC.

The rearrangement links TRBV7-9 to TRBJ2-7; a possible D gene is TRBD1 (7 bases). There are 14 residues in the CDR3. The V end was cut by 5 bases, the J end by 2 bases, with 13 bases between. The germline V gene encodes CDR1 SEHNR and CDR2 FQNEAQ (reference sequence). CDR3 nucleotide sequence: TGTGCCAGCAGCCCGCGGGACAGCACCTACGAGCAGTACTTC. Protein product: CASSPRDSTYEQYF.

The chain uses TRBV7-8 and TRBJ2-3; D is possibly TRBD1 (6 bases). This CDR3 is built from 13 residues. The ends were cut back, 4 bases at V and 3 bases at J, with 8 bases in the middle. Germline-derived CDR1 and CDR2 are SGHVS and FQNEAQ. Here the CDR3 DNA reads TGTGCCAGCAGCTCAGGGGAGACAGATACGCAGTATTTT. Residues: CASSSGETDTQYF.

V and J are TRBV28 and TRBJ2-7; 8 bases fit TRBD2. The CDR3 is 15 amino acids. Trimming removed 2 bases from V and 6 bases from J; junction bases left unmatched: 9. Germline-derived CDR1 and CDR2 are MDHEN and SYDVKM. The CDR3 spells CASSLRTGLGSEQYF. The CDR3 bases are TGTGCCAGCAGTTTACGGACGGGACTAGGGTCCGAGCAGTACTTC.

The genes are TRBV6-4 and TRBJ2-1; 9 bases match TRBD1. In germline, CDR1 is MRHNA, CDR2 SNTAGT. The CDR3 covers 16 residues. The V gene end was trimmed by 3 bases and the J gene end by 3 bases; junction bases not matched to a gene: 6. This chain's CDR3 is CASSETGTGYYNEQFF. The CDR3 DNA reads TGTGCCAGCAGTGAAACTGGGACAGGGTACTACAATGAGCAGTTCTTC.

The chain couples TRBV15 to TRBJ1-1; possibly TRBD1 for D (5 bases). The germline CDR1 and CDR2 sequences are LNHNV and YYDKDF (reference sequence). This CDR3 region has 14 residues. Trimming left V 0 bases short and J 6 bases short, with 11 bases between. This chain's CDR3 is CATSREGRGPEAFF. The CDR3 region has the DNA TGTGCCACCAGCAGAGAGGGACGAGGCCCTGAAGCTTTCTTT.

V gene TRBV28 combines with J gene TRBJ1-2; no clear D gene. CDR1 and CDR2 (germline): MDHEN, SYDVKM. This CDR3 is 13 amino acids long. V dropped 7 bases and J dropped 0 bases, with 9 bases sitting between them. CDR3 sequence: CASTQDSNYGYTF. CDR3 DNA sequence: TGTGCCAGCACCCAGGATTCTAACTATGGCTACACCTTC.

The genes are TRBV3-1 and TRBJ2-7; D possibly corresponds to TRBD1 (6 bases). V lost 3 bases and J lost 2, with 11 bases in between. The CDR3 is 14 residues long. Germline CDR1 and CDR2: LGHDT and YNNKEL (reference sequence). The CDR3 loop is CASSQAGATYEQYF. CDR3 nucleotide sequence: TGTGCCAGCAGCCAGGCAGGGGCTACCTACGAGCAGTACTTC.

J is TRBJ1-2 and V is TRBV14; 8 bases fit TRBD1. V trimming: 1 base; J trimming: 6 bases; junction bases outside the gene matches: 10. The CDR3 has 16 amino acids. Germline-derived CDR1 and CDR2 are SGHDN and FVKESK. CDR3 region: CASSQGRPDRGNGYTF. CDR3 bases: TGTGCCAGCAGCCAAGGCCGACCTGACAGGGGAAATGGCTACACCTTC.

In its sample, this clonotype was seen once. The gene calls are TRBV28 and TRBJ1-4; D unclear. Germline V gives CDR1 MDHEN, CDR2 SYDVKM. Deletions cut 2 bases from V and 4 bases from J, with 11 bases between. The CDR3 is 15 residues long. CDR3 loop: CASSLAGGNNEKLFF. As DNA, the CDR3 is TGTGCCAGCAGTTTAGCGGGTGGTAATAATGAAAAACTGTTTTTT.

The chain couples TRBV25-1 to TRBJ2-1; TRBD2 aligns across 8 bases. J was trimmed by 5 bases and V by 3 bases; bases with no gene match: 6. CDR1 and CDR2 from the germline V gene are MGHDK and SYGVNS. There are 15 residues in the CDR3. CDR3 amino acids: CASSEGRGGHNEQFF. The CDR3 DNA reads TGTGCCAGCAGTGAGGGTCGGGGGGGTCACAATGAGCAGTTCTTC.